The next 5 T cell receptor beta chains were all read from a single sample in a study of neoadjuvant anti-PD-1 for oral cavity cancer. The time point here: after neoadjuvant nivolumab, at surgical resection. Some clones are missing from TCRdb's copy, which holds only in-frame ones; the method was immunoSEQ multiplex PCR. Here the sample spans about 23,000 clones, about 25% being singletons. The input for sequencing was tumor tissue, taken after nivolumab (anti-PD-1) treatment. All receptors come from a person aged 40-85 years with oral cavity squamous cell carcinoma.

This sequence joins TRBV11-2 and TRBJ1-1; D gene uncertain. The V end was cut by 5 bases, the J end by 1 base, with 23 bases between. The CDR3 runs 18 residues. Germline values: CDR1 SGHAT, CDR2 FQNNGV. CDR3 sequence: CASSPPGGFFAGNTEAFF. Written as DNA, the CDR3 is TGTGCCAGCAGCCCCCCCGGAGGGTTCTTTGCTGGGAACACTGAAGCTTTCTTT.

This clone was observed a handful of times. The chain joins TRBV5-4 to TRBJ1-1, with 11 bases fitting TRBD1. Germline assignment: CDR1 SGHNT and CDR2 YYREEE (reference sequence). V shed 0 bases and J 4 bases; nucleotides not matched to a gene: 2. The CDR3 totals 15 residues. CDR3 loop: CASSLVGTGGTEAFF. CDR3 sequence (DNA): TGTGCCAGCAGCTTGGTCGGGACAGGGGGCACTGAAGCTTTCTTT.

In this sample, this clone turned up once. A much bigger clone sits one base away, suggesting this may be a read error. The J gene is TRBJ1-6, the V gene TRBV9; D not resolved. CDR3 size: 17 residues. Trimming took off 3 bases at V and 0 bases at J, with 13 bases between the two ends. CDR1 is SGDLS and CDR2 is YYNGEE in the germline V gene. For the CDR3, the DNA is TGTGCCAGCAGCGGAACTAACAAAAGCTCCTATAATTCACCCCTCCACTTT. Protein product: CASSGTNKSSYNSPLHF.

By share, this clone counts as large (0.1 to 1%). The chain links TRBV29-1 to TRBJ2-1; TRBD2 matches at 7 bases. The germline CDR1 and CDR2 sequences are SQVTM and ANQGSEA. This CDR3 has 15 amino acids. Trimming cost V 1 base and J 3 bases; bases outside gene matches: 6. The CDR3 is CSVEGLADDYNEQFF. The CDR3 DNA is TGCAGCGTTGAAGGGCTAGCGGACGACTACAATGAGCAGTTCTTC.

This clone was counted at least ten times. The chain uses TRBV30 and TRBJ1-2; D ambiguous. Germline CDR1 reads GTSNPN; CDR2 reads SVGIG (reference sequence). Trimming stripped 4 bases from V and 6 bases from J, with 9 bases between. The CDR3 is made up of 11 amino acids. The CDR3 sequence: CAWNAQDGYTF. In DNA, the CDR3 is TGTGCCTGGAATGCGCAGGATGGCTACACCTTC.